The 31 T cell receptor beta chains reported below all come from one sample, sequenced in a study of post-analysis software for immune sequencing data (dated by TCRdb to 2015 to 2017). Overall study results and their limits: Significantly higher frequencies in patients than in controls were found for several TRBV segments, including TRBV5-6, TRBV5-1 and TRBV20-1.

Library preparation was by PCR. TCRdb names Illumina HiSeq 2500 as the instrument used. Unique molecular identifiers were incorporated into TCR beta cDNA libraries to reduce PCR and sequencing biases. TCRdb handled the public reads itself, with Q25 trimming in fastp and clone calling in MiXCR, and kept productive beta chains. All rows with the same CDR3 protein become a single entry with the most common DNA and genes. This sample holds about 200,000 distinct CDR3 sequences; around 30% were observed only once. The ten largest clones add up to 3% to 3.5% of the sample. No antigen has been identified for these receptors. The sequencing input was blood. These receptors were taken from a girl under 18 with multiple sclerosis.

In this sample, this clonotype turned up many times. The J gene is TRBJ1-2, the V gene TRBV6-5; D possibly corresponds to TRBD1 (6 bases). This CDR3 comprises 13 residues. Trimming took off 2 bases at V and 6 bases at J, with 10 bases between the two ends. Germline loops: CDR1 MNHEY, CDR2 SVGAGI. The CDR3 is CASSYGGGDGYTF. CDR3 in DNA: TGTGCCAGCAGTTACGGGGGCGGCGATGGCTACACCTTC.

This rearrangement joins TRBV20-1 to TRBJ2-5, with a weak D call TRBD1 (6 bases). CDR3 length: 14 residues. Germline V gene sequence: CDR1 DFQATT, CDR2 SNEGSKA (reference sequence). V lost 6 bases, J lost 1 base, and 15 bases lay in between. CDR3 protein: CSAPGQSFQETQYF. CDR3 DNA: TGCAGTGCCCCAGGACAGTCCTTCCAAGAGACCCAGTACTTC.

This clonotype was seen many times. The V gene is TRBV12-3 or TRBV12-4, the J gene TRBJ2-3, with no clear D. V lost 8 bases and J 1 base, leaving 7 bases between the germline ends. The CDR3 spans 12 residues. The CDR3 protein is CASLGGTDTQYF. The CDR3 DNA reads TGTGCCAGCCTAGGTGGCACAGATACGCAGTATTTT.

This clonotype was detected only a few times. The chain combines TRBV2 with TRBJ1-1; D not certain. The CDR3 sequence is 13 residues long. Germline loops: CDR1 SNHLY, CDR2 FYNNEI. Trimming stripped 6 bases from V and 0 bases from J, with 8 bases between. CDR3 region: CASRRSMNTEAFF. For the CDR3, the DNA is TGTGCCAGCAGACGGTCCATGAACACTGAAGCTTTCTTT. Looking up the rest from reference TRBV2 and TRBJ1-1 gives the full variable domain: EPEVTQTPSHQVTQMGQEVILRCVPISNHLYFYWYRQILGQKVEFLVSFYNNEISEKSEIFDDQFSVERPDGSNFTLKIRSTKLEDSAMYFCASRRSMNTEAFFGQGTRLTVV.

This clonotype was counted ten times or more. The V call is TRBV28, the J call TRBJ2-7; no clear D gene. Germline V gives CDR1 MDHEN, CDR2 SYDVKM. The V end lost 5 bases, the J end lost 3 bases, and 5 bases lay between the germline ends. There are 11 residues in the CDR3. The CDR3, as DNA: TGTGCCAGCAGTACGCACTACGAGCAGTACTTC. Amino acid sequence: CASSTHYEQYF.

V gene TRBV5-1 combines with J gene TRBJ2-3; 8 bases agree with TRBD2. This CDR3 contains 15 residues. Germline CDR1 and CDR2: SGHRS and YFSETQ. Losses at the gene ends were 4 bases for V and 4 bases for J; bases not matched to a gene: 8. The CDR3 coding sequence is TGCGCCAGCAGCATTAGCGGGATGGGCCCAGATACGCAGTATTTT. This translates into CASSISGMGPDTQYF.

Concerning this clonotype itself: A much larger clone is a single base away; this may be a read error. The genes are TRBV5-1 and TRBJ2-7, with a possible D match to TRBD2 (6 bases). The V gene's germline CDR1 is SGHRS and CDR2 YFSETQ. The V gene lost 5 bases and the J gene lost 5 bases, with 14 bases spanning the gap. This CDR3 is 13 amino acids long. The CDR3 reads CASRTQTGDEQYF. CDR3 sequence (DNA): TGCGCCAGCAGAACACAAACGGGGGACGAGCAGTACTTC.

This clonotype was found many times. The chain carries TRBV6-5 and TRBJ1-4; 8 bases map to TRBD1. CDR3 length equals 12 residues. The V and J ends lost 10 bases and 13 bases, in that order; junction bases with no gene match: 11. CDR1 and CDR2 (germline): MNHEY, SVGAGI. The CDR3 loop is CATRTGQKGLFF. As DNA, the CDR3 is TGTGCCACAAGGACAGGGCAGAAGGGACTGTTTTTT.

This clonotype came up many times. The chain uses TRBV7-2 and TRBJ2-7; no clear D gene. Trimming shortened V by 3 bases and J by 3 bases, and 9 bases separated the two germline ends. Per the germline V gene, CDR1 is SGHTA and CDR2 is FQGNSA. This CDR3 has 13 amino acids. CDR3 sequence: CASSLGGNYEQYF. CDR3 coding DNA: TGTGCCAGCAGCTTGGGTGGGAACTACGAGCAGTACTTC.

This chain connects TRBV15 to TRBJ1-5; 9 nucleotides line up with TRBD1. The germline V gene encodes CDR1 LNHNV and CDR2 YYDKDF (reference sequence). J lost 6 bases, V lost 0 bases, and 3 bases had no gene match. There are 15 residues in the CDR3. Here the CDR3 reads CATSRDRQGGQPQHF. The CDR3 nucleotides read TGTGCCACCAGCAGAGATCGACAGGGGGGTCAGCCCCAGCATTTT.

In this sample, this clonotype turned up a few times. The V gene is TRBV5-1, the J gene TRBJ1-1, with D hard to call. The CDR3 spans 11 residues. The V gene lost 4 bases and the J gene lost 5 bases, with 6 bases spanning the gap. CDR1 and CDR2 (germline): SGHRS, YFSETQ. DNA for the CDR3: TGCGCCAGCAGCGGGTCGACTGAAGCTTTCTTT. Translation: CASSGSTEAFF.

This clonotype is a singleton in its sample. A read error is possible here, since a much larger clone lies one base away. This chain links TRBV5-1 with TRBJ2-3, with 7 bases that match TRBD2. This CDR3 contains 18 residues. Germline lookup yields CDR1 SGHRS and CDR2 YFSETQ. Here the CDR3 reads CACSLRSSGGTSTDTQYF. CDR3 coding DNA: TGCGCCTGCAGCTTACGGTCTAGCGGAGGAACTAGCACAGATACGCAGTATTTT.

A few counts support this clonotype. CDR3 region: CSARLLGQGNTEAFF. CDR3 nucleotide sequence: TGCAGTGCTAGACTTCTGGGACAGGGGAACACTGAAGCTTTCTTT. This rearrangement joins TRBV20-1 to TRBJ1-1, with TRBD1 matching over 9 bases. V gave up 2 bases and J gave up 1 base; unmatched junction bases: 5. The CDR3 is 15 residues long. Germline V gene data show CDR1 as DFQATT and CDR2 as SNEGSKA (reference sequence).

The chain combines TRBV30 with TRBJ2-6; TRBD1 aligns across 7 bases. The CDR3 consists of 16 residues. J was trimmed by 1 base and V by 3 bases; bases with no gene match: 6. The V gene's germline CDR1 is GTSNPN and CDR2 SVGIG (reference sequence). The CDR3 sequence is CAWRQGTGSGANVLTF. The CDR3 region has the DNA TGTGCCTGGAGACAGGGGACCGGTTCTGGGGCCAACGTCCTGACTTTC.

On this clonotype itself: This sequence may be a read error, since a much larger clone differs from it by one base. The chain recombines TRBV25-1 with TRBJ2-7, with 7 bases that match TRBD2. Germline loops: CDR1 MGHDK, CDR2 SYGVNS. The CDR3 length is 16 residues. Trimming cost V 2 bases and J 5 bases; bases outside gene matches: 12. The CDR3 DNA follows: TGTGCCAGCAGTGAAGGGTCCGCGGGGGATGACGACGAGCAGTACTTC. This encodes CASSEGSAGDDDEQYF.

The V gene is TRBV7-9, the J gene TRBJ1-2, with D hard to call. Germline CDR1 reads SEHNR; CDR2 reads FQNEAQ (reference sequence). Trimming shortened V by 3 bases and J by 1 base, and 6 bases separated the two germline ends. CDR3 size: 13 residues. CDR3: CASSLGVNYGYTF. CDR3 coding DNA: TGTGCCAGCAGCTTGGGAGTTAACTATGGCTACACCTTC.

Concerning this clonotype itself: With a much larger clone just one base away, this may be a read error. The chain recombines TRBV5-1 with TRBJ2-1; possible D gene TRBD2, 6 bases. The germline gives CDR1 SGHRS, CDR2 YFSETQ. With 3 bases removed from V and 7 bases from J, the gap between germline ends came to 17 bases. The CDR3 length is 15 residues. The CDR3 loop reads CASSSEEGLMNEQFF. The CDR3 DNA sequence: TGCGCCAGCAGCTCGGAGGAGGGCCTTATGAATGAGCAGTTCTTC.

The table lists this clonotype with many counts. The chain combines TRBV5-1 with TRBJ2-1, with D maybe TRBD1 (6 bases). V shed 5 bases and J shed 7 bases, with 19 bases lying between them. The CDR3 is 15 amino acids. Germline CDR1 SGHRS, CDR2 YFSETQ. The DNA for the CDR3 is TGCGCCAGCAGTCCCAGGGGACGGGGTAAGAATGAGCAGTTCTTC. Its protein product is CASSPRGRGKNEQFF.

This clonotype was counted at least ten times. The chain employs TRBV29-1 and TRBJ2-5, with D maybe TRBD1 (5 bases). Germline lookup yields CDR1 SQVTM and CDR2 ANQGSEA. V was trimmed by 6 bases and J by 4 bases, leaving 12 bases between them. This CDR3 spans 12 amino acids. The CDR3 sequence is CSVAGLGETQYF. Here the CDR3 DNA reads TGCAGCGTAGCAGGGTTGGGAGAGACCCAGTACTTC.

The sample holds a few counts of this clonotype. The chain recombines TRBV29-1 with TRBJ1-1; no clear D gene. Looked up from germline, CDR1 is SQVTM and CDR2 is ANQGSEA. The CDR3 extends over 11 amino acids. V lost 8 bases and J lost 12, with 19 bases in between. The CDR3 bases are TGCAGCTGTGGGCAGGCGGCGGGTACTTTCTTT. It codes for CSCGQAAGTFF.

The chain uses TRBV18 and TRBJ1-1; no firm D call. The V end lost 0 bases, the J end lost 0 bases, and 8 bases lay between the germline ends. The CDR3 has 15 residues. Germline lookup yields CDR1 KGHSH and CDR2 LQKENI. CDR3 nucleotides: TGTGCCAGCTCACCACCGTCCGGCGTGAACACTGAAGCTTTCTTT. It translates to CASSPPSGVNTEAFF.

On this clonotype: A much larger clone differs by one base, so this may be a read error. The chain is built from TRBV4-1 and TRBJ2-5; TRBD1 might be the D (5 bases). The last part of the DNA fits TRBJ2-7 better; the J call may be wrong. The V gene's germline CDR1 is MGHRA and CDR2 YSYEKL. This CDR3 spans 15 amino acids. This CDR3 is CASSQGLQDVNEQYF. For the CDR3, the DNA is TGCGCCAGCAGCCAAGGTCTACAGGATGTCAACGAGCAGTACTTC.

The chain uses TRBV2 and TRBJ2-1, with 11 bases aligning to TRBD2. The CDR3 sequence is 16 residues long. The germline gives CDR1 SNHLY, CDR2 FYNNEI. After removal of 4 bases from V and 5 bases from J, the junction contained 7 bases not matched to a gene. As DNA, the CDR3 is TGTGCCAGCAGTGTAATCGGACTAGCGGGTAACAATGAGCAGTTCTTC. Translating it yields CASSVIGLAGNNEQFF.

As to this clonotype: With a much larger clone just one base away, this may be a read error. CDR3 region: CATSGPRTSTNEQFF. The CDR3 nucleotides are TGTGCCACCAGTGGCCCCCGGACTAGCACTAATGAGCAGTTCTTC. The rearrangement links TRBV24-1 to TRBJ2-1; 8 bases are a match to TRBD2. V dropped 5 bases and J dropped 7; count of bases not matched to a gene: 9. The CDR3 spans 15 residues. Germline V CDR1 and CDR2: KGHDR, SFDVKD.

This clonotype was detected only a few times. The V gene is TRBV3-1, the J gene TRBJ1-2; TRBD1 aligns across 10 bases. Losses at the gene ends were 1 base for V and 3 bases for J; bases not matched to a gene: 8. Germline values: CDR1 LGHDT, CDR2 YNNKEL (reference sequence). The CDR3 totals 17 residues. CDR3 DNA sequence: TGTGCCAGCAGCCAAGTCCGGGGACAGGGGATTGACTATGGCTACACCTTC. Translation gives CASSQVRGQGIDYGYTF. Full variable domain (rest looked up from reference TRBV3-1 and TRBJ1-2): DTAVSQTPKYLVTQMGNDKSIKCEQNLGHDTMYWYKQDSKKFLKIMFSYNNKELIINETVPNRFSPKSPDKAHLNLHINSLELGDSAVYFCASSQVRGQGIDYGYTFGSGTRLTVV.

The table lists this clonotype with many counts. In DNA form, the CDR3 reads TGTGCCAGCAGCACGGGGCGCAGGTACGAGCAGTACTTC. This codes for CASSTGRRYEQYF. This rearrangement joins TRBV28 to TRBJ2-7; the D gene could be TRBD1 or TRBD2 (5 bases each). CDR1 is MDHEN and CDR2 is SYDVKM in the germline V gene. The V and J ends lost 6 bases and 4 bases respectively, with 13 bases between them. This CDR3 contains 13 residues. Complete variable domain (other parts from reference TRBV28 and TRBJ2-7): DVKVTQSSRYLVKRTGEKVFLECVQDMDHENMFWYRQDPGLGLRLIYFSYDVKMKEKGDIPEGYSVSREKKERFSLILESASTNQTSMYLCASSTGRRYEQYFGPGTRLTVT.

In its sample, this clonotype was seen many times. V is TRBV11-2 and J is TRBJ2-7; D may be TRBD1 (5 bases). The CDR3 sequence is 15 residues long. V was shortened by 2 bases and J by 3 bases, with 14 bases between the two germline ends. The germline CDR1 and CDR2 sequences are SGHAT and FQNNGV. The CDR3 DNA is TGTGCCAGCAGCTTAATGGTCGGCAGGGACTACGAGCAGTACTTC. Its translation is CASSLMVGRDYEQYF.

Regarding this clonotype: This may arise from a read error, as a much more abundant clone is one base away. This chain joins TRBV20-1 and TRBJ2-7; unclear D gene. The CDR3 is 15 residues long. Germline V gene sequence: CDR1 DFQATT, CDR2 SNEGSKA (reference sequence). The V end was cut by 0 bases, the J end by 12 bases, with 24 bases between. The CDR3 sequence: CSARDSKAVKNIRYF. CDR3 coding DNA: TGCAGTGCTAGAGATTCTAAGGCAGTAAAAAACATTCGGTACTTC.

The sample holds many counts of this clonotype. V and J are TRBV6-5 and TRBJ1-2; TRBD1 matches at 7 bases. J was trimmed by 4 bases and V by 2 bases; bases with no gene match: 1. Germline V lookup: CDR1 MNHEY, CDR2 SVGAGI. This CDR3 contains 13 residues. The CDR3 here is CASSYDRAYGYTF. The CDR3 DNA reads TGTGCCAGCAGTTACGACAGGGCCTATGGCTACACCTTC.

With regard to this clonotype: Here the CDR3 omits its conserved ending phenylalanine or tryptophan, so a read error is the likely source. The V call is TRBV7-9, the J call TRBJ2-3, with 9 bases that match TRBD2. This CDR3 comprises 15 residues. Looked up from germline, CDR1 is SEHNR and CDR2 is FQNEAQ (reference sequence). V shed 5 bases, J shed 6 bases, and the junction held 9 bases outside the gene matches. In DNA, the CDR3 is TGTGCCAGCAGCCCCGATACAGGGACTAGCGATACGCAGTATGTT. As protein: CASSPDTGTSDTQYV.

This clonotype was observed at least ten times. The CDR3 DNA is TGTGCCAGCAGCTTAGAAGACAGAGGACGCTACGAGCAGTACTTC. It yields the protein CASSLEDRGRYEQYF. This chain joins TRBV7-2 and TRBJ2-7, with a tentative D call TRBD1 (5 bases). The germline V gene has CDR1 SGHTA and CDR2 FQGNSA. The V and J ends lost 1 base and 3 bases respectively, with 13 bases between them. The CDR3 loop spans 15 amino acids.